This entry lists 22 T cell receptor beta chains sequenced from one sample in a study of radiation and T cells in renal cell carcinoma (dated by TCRdb to 2018 to 2021). The time point label corresponds to: baseline pretreatment blood. The treatment or condition label here, explained by the study, means: 15 Gy SBRT to primary tumor, nephrectomy 4 weeks later. The library relied on the immunoSEQ multiplex PCR assay. TCRdb's version of the immuneACCESS table is confined to in-frame rearrangements and falls short of the full clone set. An unresolved V gene accounts for under half of the shortfall where checked; the remainder is of unknown origin. This sample holds about 130,000 clones; about four fifths were observed only once. Around 3% of the sample is held by the ten biggest clonotypes. The specimen comprised blood, sampled from a patient whose treatment included radiotherapy and nephrectomy. The receptors derive from a woman aged 55-75 years with renal cell carcinoma.

This rearrangement joins TRBV19 to TRBJ1-6; the D is unclear. V was shortened by 4 bases and J by 10 bases, with 11 bases between the two germline ends. CDR1 is LNHDA, CDR2 SQIVND, per germline (reference sequence). The CDR3 totals 13 residues. The CDR3 loop is CASSNREGSPLHF. CDR3 nucleotides: TGTGCCAGTAGTAACCGCGAGGGATCACCCCTCCACTTT.

CDR3 loop: CASSLEVWGTEAFF. DNA of the CDR3: TGTGCCAGCAGCTTAGAGGTCTGGGGAACTGAAGCTTTCTTT. This chain links TRBV11-2 with TRBJ1-1; no firm D call. The CDR3 runs to 14 residues. Per the germline V gene, CDR1 is SGHAT and CDR2 is FQNNGV. The V and J ends lost 0 bases and 5 bases respectively, with 10 bases between them.

Only a few counts were recorded for this clone. The chain carries TRBV9 and TRBJ1-1; D not resolved. The CDR3 is 14 residues long. The V gene's germline CDR1 is SGDLS and CDR2 YYNGEE. V was pared by 3 bases and J by 0 bases, with 9 bases between. CDR3 sequence (DNA): TGTGCCAGCAGCGCCCGTGCAGTGAACACTGAAGCTTTCTTT. Protein product: CASSARAVNTEAFF. Full variable domain (rest looked up from reference TRBV9 and TRBJ1-1): DSGVTQTPKHLITATGQRVTLRCSPRSGDLSVYWYQQSLDQGLQFLIQYYNGEERAKGNILERFSAQQFPDLHSELNLSSLELGDSALYFCASSARAVNTEAFFGQGTRLTVV.

V is TRBV6-1 and J is TRBJ2-2; no definite D call. Germline values: CDR1 MNHNS, CDR2 SASEGT. V lost 8 bases to trimming and J lost 0 bases, with 10 bases between them. This CDR3 has 14 amino acids. CDR3 coding DNA: TGTGCCAGCCTCGGGCGGACGAACACCGGGGAGCTGTTTTTT. This translates into CASLGRTNTGELFF.

The rearrangement links TRBV4-1 to TRBJ1-1; the D gene is possibly TRBD1 (6 bases). In germline, CDR1 is MGHRA, CDR2 YSYEKL. The CDR3 covers 14 residues. Trimming removed 4 bases from V and 4 bases from J, with 13 bases in between. The CDR3 sequence: CASSRTGGATEAFF. CDR3 sequence (DNA): TGCGCCAGCAGCCGTACCGGGGGGGCCACTGAAGCTTTCTTT.

This clone was seen only a few times. CDR3 bases: TGTGCCAGTAGCGTATCAGGGGGCCTTACTGAAGCTTTCTTT. The encoded protein is CASSVSGGLTEAFF. V and J are TRBV19 and TRBJ1-1; 8 nucleotides agree with TRBD1. Looked up from germline, CDR1 is LNHDA and CDR2 is SQIVND (reference sequence). V lost 6 bases and J lost 5; bases outside the gene matches: 8. The CDR3 has 14 amino acids.

V and J are TRBV5-1 and TRBJ2-5, with TRBD1 matching 9 bases. Germline V gene sequence: CDR1 SGHRS, CDR2 YFSETQ. This CDR3 has 13 residues. V lost 3 bases and J lost 4; bases outside the gene matches: 1. The DNA for the CDR3 is TGCGCCAGCAGCTCGGACAGGGGAGAGACCCAGTACTTC. Protein: CASSSDRGETQYF.

The V call is TRBV19, the J call TRBJ2-1; TRBD1 is a possible D gene (5 bases). The CDR3 covers 12 residues. Germline CDR1 LNHDA, CDR2 SQIVND (reference sequence). Trimming pared 5 bases from V and 8 bases from J, leaving 10 bases between. The CDR3 DNA reads TGTGCCAGTAGTGTCAGGGTCGATGAGCAGTTCTTC. It is translated as CASSVRVDEQFF.

This CDR3 is CASSVGKGGRAFHEQYF. As DNA, the CDR3 is TGTGCCAGCAGCGTAGGAAAAGGCGGGAGGGCCTTCCACGAGCAGTACTTC. The gene calls are TRBV9 and TRBJ2-7, with 9 bases that match TRBD2. Germline V gene lookup returns CDR1 SGDLS and CDR2 YYNGEE. The CDR3 spans 17 residues. V gave up 0 bases and J gave up 5 bases; unmatched junction bases: 12.

In this sample, this clone turned up once. The chain uses TRBV19 and TRBJ1-2; D is unresolved. This CDR3 has 14 residues. The ends were cut back, 5 bases at V and 6 bases at J, with 16 bases in the middle. CDR1 and CDR2 from the germline V gene are LNHDA and SQIVND (reference sequence). CDR3 in DNA: TGTGCCAGTAGTGTCAATCTCCTTTTTGATGGCTACACCTTC. Its translation: CASSVNLLFDGYTF.

The chain uses TRBV7-2 and TRBJ2-7; no firm D call. Germline-derived CDR1 and CDR2 are SGHTA and FQGNSA. This CDR3 has 12 amino acids. The V and J ends lost 1 base and 10 bases respectively, with 11 bases between them. In nucleotides, the CDR3 is TGTGCCAGCAGCTTAGTCCTCATGGATCAGTACTTC. This encodes CASSLVLMDQYF.

The CDR3 nucleotides are TGTGCCAGCAGCCAGCCGGGACCTAGCTCCTACGAGCAGTACTTC. This translates into CASSQPGPSSYEQYF. This chain links TRBV5-4 with TRBJ2-7, with D tentatively TRBD1 or TRBD2 (5 bases each). This CDR3 region has 15 residues. The germline V gene encodes CDR1 SGHNT and CDR2 YYREEE (reference sequence). V lost 4 bases and J 0 bases, leaving 14 bases between the germline ends.

The CDR3 region has the DNA TGTGCCAGCAGGCTACTAGACAAGTCCTACAATGAGCAGTTCTTC. It translates to CASRLLDKSYNEQFF. The chain combines TRBV6-1 with TRBJ2-1, with D possibly matching TRBD2 (5 bases). Per germline, CDR1 MNHNS and CDR2 SASEGT. The CDR3 length is 15 residues. V shed 6 bases and J shed 1 base, with 13 bases lying between them.

This clone was picked up a small number of times. The V call is TRBV5-4, the J call TRBJ2-2, with D tentatively TRBD2 (6 bases). The CDR3 has 17 residues. Germline V gives CDR1 SGHNT, CDR2 YYREEE (reference sequence). V dropped 0 bases and J dropped 0 bases, with 12 bases sitting between them. The CDR3 is CASSLEVASANTGELFF. DNA for the CDR3: TGTGCCAGCAGCTTGGAGGTGGCTAGCGCGAACACCGGGGAGCTGTTTTTT.

The rearrangement joins TRBV5-1 to TRBJ1-4, with TRBD1 as a possible D gene (5 bases). The CDR3 extends over 15 amino acids. Germline CDR1 is SGHRS and CDR2 is YFSETQ. V dropped 0 bases and J dropped 7 bases, with 13 bases sitting between them. This CDR3 reads CASSLGNNGGEKLFF. The CDR3 DNA sequence: TGCGCCAGCAGCTTGGGGAACAACGGGGGTGAAAAACTGTTTTTT.

The chain has TRBV7-2 and TRBJ2-7, with a possible D match to TRBD1 (6 bases). The CDR3 has 14 amino acids. Trimming took off 5 bases at V and 3 bases at J, with 14 bases between the two ends. Germline CDR1 is SGHTA and CDR2 is FQGNSA. CDR3 sequence: CASSPDRTYYEQYF. DNA of the CDR3: TGTGCCAGCAGCCCCGACAGGACCTACTACGAGCAGTACTTC. Variable domain in full (rest from reference TRBV7-2 and TRBJ2-7): GAGVSQSPSNKVTEKGKDVELRCDPISGHTALYWYRQSLGQGLEFLIYFQGNSAPDKSGLPSDRFSAERTGGSVSTLTIQRTQQEDSAVYLCASSPDRTYYEQYFGPGTRLTVT.

V and J are TRBV27 and TRBJ1-5, with a possible D match to TRBD1 (6 bases). The germline V gene encodes CDR1 MNHEY and CDR2 SMNVEV (reference sequence). V was shortened by 3 bases and J by 4 bases, with 13 bases between the two germline ends. The CDR3 is 15 amino acids. The CDR3 region is CASSFSTGGNQPQHF. CDR3 nucleotides: TGTGCCAGCAGTTTTTCGACAGGAGGTAATCAGCCCCAGCATTTT.

The rearrangement uses TRBV5-5 and TRBJ2-7; a possible D gene is TRBD1 (5 bases). V was pared by 0 bases and J by 5 bases, with 12 bases between. This CDR3 spans 14 amino acids. Germline V gene sequence: CDR1 SGHKS, CDR2 YYEKEE (reference sequence). The CDR3 is CASSLVAGMDEQYF. The CDR3 bases are TGTGCCAGCAGCTTGGTTGCAGGGATGGACGAGCAGTACTTC.

V and J are TRBV7-9 and TRBJ1-2; D ambiguous. The CDR3 covers 17 residues. Per the germline V gene, CDR1 is SEHNR and CDR2 is FQNEAQ (reference sequence). With 2 bases removed from V and 1 base from J, the gap between germline ends came to 17 bases. CDR3 bases: TGTGCCAGCAGCTTACGAGCATCCGACCTTATTAACTATGGCTACACCTTC. Translated: CASSLRASDLINYGYTF.

The chain couples TRBV9 to TRBJ2-7, with D perhaps matching TRBD1 or TRBD2 (5 bases each). Germline V gene lookup returns CDR1 SGDLS and CDR2 YYNGEE. Trimming removed 4 bases at V and 2 bases at J, with 16 bases between. This CDR3 is built from 15 residues. CDR3 DNA sequence: TGTGCCAGCAGCCGGGACGGGGAGCCCACCTACGAGCAGTACTTC. Protein: CASSRDGEPTYEQYF.

This rearrangement joins TRBV29-1 to TRBJ2-3, with 9 bases fitting TRBD1. V lost 6 bases to trimming and J lost 2 bases; unmatched junction nucleotides: 9. Germline V gene sequence: CDR1 SQVTM, CDR2 ANQGSEA. The CDR3 spans 15 residues. CDR3 sequence reads: CSVGSTGGPTDTQYF. CDR3 nucleotides: TGCAGCGTGGGATCTACAGGGGGCCCCACAGATACGCAGTATTTT.

The V and J genes are TRBV9 and TRBJ1-3, with no clear D. From germline, CDR1 is SGDLS and CDR2 YYNGEE. Trimming pared 0 bases from V and 8 bases from J, leaving 9 bases between. This CDR3 is built from 13 residues. The CDR3 reads CASSVGPADTIYF. The CDR3 DNA follows: TGTGCCAGCAGCGTAGGACCGGCGGACACCATATATTTT.